The 19 T cell receptor beta chains listed next were all sequenced from one sample in a study of T cell responses to AZD1222 COVID-19 vaccine. Repertoires were generated with immunoSEQ multiplex PCR, while TCRdb's copy carries only in-frame clones and drops some. The data contain around 84,000 clones, 86% of them seen just once; the ten biggest clones take up 8.5% to 9%. The sequences come from peripheral blood, collected on day 0 of AZD1222 vaccination. These TCRs come from an adult in good health.

V usage is TRBV5-1 and J usage is TRBJ1-1; D unresolved. Germline V gene lookup returns CDR1 SGHRS and CDR2 YFSETQ. The CDR3 covers 13 residues. V lost 2 bases, J lost 0 bases, and 5 bases lay in between. This CDR3 is CASSFGMNTEAFF. CDR3 nucleotide sequence: TGCGCCAGCAGCTTCGGAATGAACACTGAAGCTTTCTTT.

This clone was seen once. CDR3 sequence: CSVRGSTEAFF. CDR3 sequence (DNA): TGCAGTGTCAGGGGCTCCACTGAAGCTTTCTTT. V usage is TRBV20-1 and J usage is TRBJ1-1, with D possibly matching TRBD1 (6 bases). The CDR3 has 11 amino acids. Germline loops: CDR1 DFQATT, CDR2 SNEGSKA (reference sequence). Deletions cut 7 bases from V and 4 bases from J, with 10 bases between.

The chain carries TRBV6-1 and TRBJ1-2, with D unclear. In germline, CDR1 is MNHNS, CDR2 SASEGT. V was shortened by 2 bases and J by 7 bases, with 8 bases between the two germline ends. The CDR3 loop spans 12 amino acids. The CDR3 reads CASSERVFGYTF. CDR3 nucleotides: TGTGCCAGCAGTGAACGGGTTTTTGGCTACACCTTC.

This rearrangement joins TRBV7-8 to TRBJ1-5, with TRBD1 matching over 9 bases. Germline assignment: CDR1 SGHVS and CDR2 FQNEAQ. V was pared by 3 bases and J by 6 bases, with 6 bases of the junction left unmatched. This CDR3 has 15 amino acids. In nucleotides, the CDR3 is TGTGCCAGCAGCTTGGGACAGGGAGCCTTTCAGCCCCAGCATTTT. This gives the protein CASSLGQGAFQPQHF. The full variable domain, in which reference TRBV7-8 and TRBJ1-5 provide the parts outside the CDR3, is GAGVSQSPRYKVAKRGQDVALRCDPISGHVSLFWYQQALGQGPEFLTYFQNEAQLDKSGLPSDRFFAERPEGSVSTLKIQRTQQEDSAVYLCASSLGQGAFQPQHFGDGTRLSIL.

This chain connects TRBV5-1 to TRBJ1-1; no clear D. The germline V gene has CDR1 SGHRS and CDR2 YFSETQ. The CDR3 length is 13 residues. The germline V and J ends were trimmed by 4 bases and 0 bases, with 7 bases remaining between them. Written as DNA, the CDR3 is TGCGCCAGCAGCAAGGAGATGAACACTGAAGCTTTCTTT. Translation: CASSKEMNTEAFF.

As for this clone: A junction boundary mismatches the germline segment, possibly from a read error. The chain recombines TRBV3-1 (or the pseudogene TRBV3-2) with TRBJ1-2; D is unresolved. The CDR3 covers 14 residues. Germline CDR1 LGHDT, CDR2 YNNKEL (reference sequence). The CDR3 sequence: CASSKDDRGFGYTF. The DNA of the CDR3 is TGTGCCAGCAGCAAAGATGATCGGGGATTCGGCTACACCTTC.

The V and J genes are TRBV7-2 and TRBJ1-1; the match to TRBD1 covers 7 bases. V dropped 5 bases and J dropped 0; count of bases not matched to a gene: 12. CDR3 length: 17 residues. Germline CDR1 is SGHTA and CDR2 is FQGNSA. The CDR3 reads CASSPRQGFLVNTEAFF. The CDR3 DNA is TGTGCCAGCAGCCCGCGACAGGGATTTCTGGTGAACACTGAAGCTTTCTTT.

Points on this clone: Relative to the germline gene, one junction end is altered; a read error may explain this. The gene calls are TRBV29-1 and TRBJ1-2; the match to TRBD1 covers 8 bases. This CDR3 has 11 residues. Germline CDR1 and CDR2: SQVTM and ANQGSEA. Here the CDR3 DNA reads TGCAGCGTTGACAGGGGGCGAGGAACCAACTTC. This translates into CSVDRGRGTNF.

The chain links TRBV6-1 to TRBJ1-1; D is unclear. The CDR3 is 13 residues long. V lost 0 bases and J 7 bases, leaving 9 bases between the germline ends. Looked up from germline, CDR1 is MNHNS and CDR2 is SASEGT. The DNA of the CDR3 is TGTGCCAGCAGTGAAGCGCGGGGTGGTGAAGCTTTCTTT. It yields the protein CASSEARGGEAFF.

The chain is built from TRBV28 and TRBJ1-5; tentatively, D is TRBD1 (5 bases). CDR1 is MDHEN, CDR2 SYDVKM, per germline. CDR3 length equals 17 residues. V was clipped by 5 bases and J by 2 bases, with 19 bases between them. CDR3 DNA: TGTGCCAGCAGTACCTCCGGGACCGCTCGGGGCAATCAGCCCCAGCATTTT. Amino acid sequence: CASSTSGTARGNQPQHF.

This CDR3 is CASSLMGANEKLFF. The CDR3 nucleotides are TGTGCCAGCAGCTTGATGGGGGCTAATGAAAAACTGTTTTTT. V is TRBV7-2 and J is TRBJ1-4; possibly TRBD1 for D (5 bases). V lost 3 bases and J lost 3, with 8 bases in between. The CDR3 loop spans 14 amino acids. Germline CDR1 SGHTA, CDR2 FQGNSA.

The chain uses TRBV5-1 and TRBJ2-3, with 11 bases fitting TRBD2. CDR1 is SGHRS, CDR2 YFSETQ, per germline. This CDR3 contains 16 residues. J was trimmed by 3 bases and V by 2 bases; bases with no gene match: 5. CDR3 bases: TGCGCCAGCAGCTTACTAGCGGGAGAGGGGACAGATACGCAGTATTTT. Protein: CASSLLAGEGTDTQYF.

The CDR3 region is CASSISLRLAGAGELFF. CDR3 nucleotide sequence: TGTGCCAGTAGTATTAGCCTGAGACTAGCGGGAGCCGGGGAGCTGTTTTTT. The genes are TRBV19 and TRBJ2-2, with TRBD2 matching 12 bases. The CDR3 runs to 17 residues. CDR1 and CDR2 (germline): LNHDA, SQIVND (reference sequence). V was pared by 3 bases and J by 6 bases, with 8 bases of the junction left unmatched.

The gene calls are TRBV6-1 and TRBJ1-1; 7 nucleotides match TRBD1. Losses at the gene ends were 4 bases for V and 0 bases for J; bases not matched to a gene: 11. This CDR3 comprises 17 residues. Per the germline V gene, CDR1 is MNHNS and CDR2 is SASEGT. The CDR3, as DNA: TGTGCCAGCAGTGGGACAGGCCCGATCGGGTTGAACACTGAAGCTTTCTTT. Translated: CASSGTGPIGLNTEAFF.

This sequence joins TRBV6-5 and TRBJ1-5; 7 bases agree with TRBD1. CDR3 length equals 16 residues. Trimming took 4 bases from V and 2 from J; bases not matched to a gene: 8. CDR1 and CDR2 (germline): MNHEY, SVGAGI. Written as DNA, the CDR3 is TGTGCCAGCAGTTCGGACAGGCTAGAAGGCAATCAGCCCCAGCATTTT. It yields the protein CASSSDRLEGNQPQHF.

The chain carries TRBV29-1 and TRBJ2-7; 13 bases agree with TRBD2. CDR1 and CDR2 (germline): SQVTM, ANQGSEA. This CDR3 is built from 16 residues. V trimming: 4 bases; J trimming: 1 base; junction bases outside the gene matches: 7. CDR3 region: CSVGGLAGYYSYEQYF. The CDR3 DNA reads as TGCAGCGTTGGGGGACTAGCGGGGTACTATTCCTACGAGCAGTACTTC.

V and J are TRBV2 and TRBJ2-3; D remains unclear. V lost 8 bases, J lost 0 bases, and 12 bases lay in between. The CDR3 has 14 residues. Germline V gene data show CDR1 as SNHLY and CDR2 as FYNNEI. Here the CDR3 DNA reads TGTGCCAGCCAGGAACTCACTAGCACAGATACGCAGTATTTT. Translated: CASQELTSTDTQYF.

In its sample, this clone was seen a few times. V gene TRBV19 combines with J gene TRBJ2-7; 8 bases match TRBD2. The V and J ends lost 1 base and 5 bases, in that order; junction bases with no gene match: 10. The CDR3 has 16 residues. Germline V gives CDR1 LNHDA, CDR2 SQIVND (reference sequence). The CDR3 sequence: CASSIVGLAVENEQYF. As DNA, the CDR3 is TGTGCCAGTAGTATAGTTGGACTAGCCGTTGAAAACGAGCAGTACTTC.

V gene TRBV15 combines with J gene TRBJ1-5, with D unclear. The CDR3 is made up of 14 amino acids. V was clipped by 4 bases and J by 0 bases, with 7 bases between them. From germline, CDR1 is LNHNV and CDR2 YYDKDF (reference sequence). The CDR3 coding sequence is TGTGCCACCAGCAAGGGTCTTAGCAATCAGCCCCAGCATTTT. This sequence encodes CATSKGLSNQPQHF. Based on the CDR3 plus reference TRBV15 and TRBJ1-5, the full variable domain is DAMVIQNPRYQVTQFGKPVTLSCSQTLNHNVMYWYQQKSSQAPKLLFHYYDKDFNNEADTPDNFQSRRPNTSFCFLDIRSPGLGDTAMYLCATSKGLSNQPQHFGDGTRLSIL.